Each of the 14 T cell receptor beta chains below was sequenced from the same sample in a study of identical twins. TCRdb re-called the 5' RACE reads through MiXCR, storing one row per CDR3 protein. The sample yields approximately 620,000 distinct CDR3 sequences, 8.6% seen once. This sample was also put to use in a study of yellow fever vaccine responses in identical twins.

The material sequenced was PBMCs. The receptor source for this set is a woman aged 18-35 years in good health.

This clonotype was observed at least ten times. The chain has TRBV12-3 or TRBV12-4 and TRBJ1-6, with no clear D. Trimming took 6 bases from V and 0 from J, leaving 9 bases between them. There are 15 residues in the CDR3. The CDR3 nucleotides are TGTGCCAGCAGCCCGGGGAGCTCCTATAATTCACCCCTCCACTTT. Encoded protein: CASSPGSSYNSPLHF.

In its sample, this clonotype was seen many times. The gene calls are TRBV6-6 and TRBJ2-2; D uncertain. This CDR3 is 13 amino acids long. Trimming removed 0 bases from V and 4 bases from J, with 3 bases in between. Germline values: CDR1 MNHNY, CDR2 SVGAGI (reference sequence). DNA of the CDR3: TGTGCCAGCAGTTACTCGACCACCGGGGAGCTGTTTTTT. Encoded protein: CASSYSTTGELFF.

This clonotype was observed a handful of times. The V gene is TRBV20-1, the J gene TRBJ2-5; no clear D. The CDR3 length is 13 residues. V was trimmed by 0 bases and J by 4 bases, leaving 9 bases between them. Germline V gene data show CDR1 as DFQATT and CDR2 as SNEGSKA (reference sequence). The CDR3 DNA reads TGCAGTGCTAGAGATTGGGGTCCAGAGACCCAGTACTTC. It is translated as CSARDWGPETQYF.

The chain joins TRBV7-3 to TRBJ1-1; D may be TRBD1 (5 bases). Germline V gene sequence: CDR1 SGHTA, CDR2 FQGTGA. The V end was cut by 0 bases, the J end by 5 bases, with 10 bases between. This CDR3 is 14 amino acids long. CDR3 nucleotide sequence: TGTGCCAGCAGCTTAACTTTAGGGGTAACTGAAGCTTTCTTT. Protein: CASSLTLGVTEAFF.

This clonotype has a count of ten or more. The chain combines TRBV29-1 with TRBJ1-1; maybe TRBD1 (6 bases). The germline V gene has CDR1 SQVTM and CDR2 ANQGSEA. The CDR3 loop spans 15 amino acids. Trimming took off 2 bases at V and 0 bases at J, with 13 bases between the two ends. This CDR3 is CSVERGQGMNTEAFF. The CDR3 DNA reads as TGCAGCGTTGAAAGGGGCCAGGGGATGAACACTGAAGCTTTCTTT.

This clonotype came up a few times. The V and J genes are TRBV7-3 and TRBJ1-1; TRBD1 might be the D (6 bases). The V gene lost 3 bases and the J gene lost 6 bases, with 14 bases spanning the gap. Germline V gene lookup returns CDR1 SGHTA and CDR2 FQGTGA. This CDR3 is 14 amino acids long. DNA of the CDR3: TGTGCCAGCAGCTTCGGAATCAGGGGCGCTGAAGCTTTCTTT. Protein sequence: CASSFGIRGAEAFF.

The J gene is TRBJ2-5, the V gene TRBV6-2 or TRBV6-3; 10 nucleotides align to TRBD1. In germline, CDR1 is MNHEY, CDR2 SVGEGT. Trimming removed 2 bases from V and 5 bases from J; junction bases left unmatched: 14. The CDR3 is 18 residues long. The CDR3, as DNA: TGTGCCAGCAGTTACCCCCTGACAGGGGGCCGAGGAGAGGAGACCCAGTACTTC. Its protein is CASSYPLTGGRGEETQYF.

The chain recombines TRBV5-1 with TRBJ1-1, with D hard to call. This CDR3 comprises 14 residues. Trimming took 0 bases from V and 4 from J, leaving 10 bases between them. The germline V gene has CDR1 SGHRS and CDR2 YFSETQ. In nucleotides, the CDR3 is TGCGCCAGCAGCTTGGAAAAGGCGCTCACTGAAGCTTTCTTT. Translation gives CASSLEKALTEAFF. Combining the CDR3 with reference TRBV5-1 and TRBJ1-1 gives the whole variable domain KAGVTQTPRYLIKTRGQQVTLSCSPISGHRSVSWYQQTPGQGLQFLFEYFSETQRNKGNFPGRFSGRQFSNSRSEMNVSTLELGDSALYLCASSLEKALTEAFFGQGTRLTVV.

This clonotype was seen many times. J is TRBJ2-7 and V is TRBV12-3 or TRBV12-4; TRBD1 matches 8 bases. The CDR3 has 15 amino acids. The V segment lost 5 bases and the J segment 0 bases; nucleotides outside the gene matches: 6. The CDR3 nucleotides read TGTGCCAGCAGTAAGGGACAGGTAAACTCCTACGAGCAGTACTTC. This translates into CASSKGQVNSYEQYF.

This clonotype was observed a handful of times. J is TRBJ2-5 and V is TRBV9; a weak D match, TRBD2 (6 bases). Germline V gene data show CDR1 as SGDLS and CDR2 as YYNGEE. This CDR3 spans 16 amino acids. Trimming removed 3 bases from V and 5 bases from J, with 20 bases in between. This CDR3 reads CASSEGGDPLWETQYF. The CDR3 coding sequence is TGTGCCAGCAGCGAAGGAGGGGACCCCCTATGGGAGACCCAGTACTTC.

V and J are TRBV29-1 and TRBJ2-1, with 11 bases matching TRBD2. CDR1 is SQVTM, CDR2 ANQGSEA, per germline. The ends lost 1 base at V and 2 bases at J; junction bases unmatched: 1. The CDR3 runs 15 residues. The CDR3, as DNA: TGCAGCGTTGAAGGACTAGCGGGACCCTACAATGAGCAGTTCTTC. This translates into CSVEGLAGPYNEQFF.

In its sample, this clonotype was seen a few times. The CDR3 sequence: CASSQTGGATEAFF. The CDR3 DNA sequence: TGCGCCAGCAGCCAGACAGGGGGCGCGACTGAAGCTTTCTTT. The chain joins TRBV5-1 to TRBJ1-1; TRBD1 matches at 10 bases. Germline-derived CDR1 and CDR2 are SGHRS and YFSETQ. The CDR3 covers 14 residues. V trimming: 4 bases; J trimming: 5 bases; junction bases outside the gene matches: 5. Full variable domain (rest looked up from reference TRBV5-1 and TRBJ1-1): KAGVTQTPRYLIKTRGQQVTLSCSPISGHRSVSWYQQTPGQGLQFLFEYFSETQRNKGNFPGRFSGRQFSNSRSEMNVSTLELGDSALYLCASSQTGGATEAFFGQGTRLTVV.

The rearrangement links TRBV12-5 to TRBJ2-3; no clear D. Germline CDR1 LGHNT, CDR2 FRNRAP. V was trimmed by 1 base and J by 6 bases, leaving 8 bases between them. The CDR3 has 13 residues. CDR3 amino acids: CASGLESADTQYF. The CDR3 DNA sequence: TGTGCTAGTGGTTTGGAATCGGCGGATACGCAGTATTTT.

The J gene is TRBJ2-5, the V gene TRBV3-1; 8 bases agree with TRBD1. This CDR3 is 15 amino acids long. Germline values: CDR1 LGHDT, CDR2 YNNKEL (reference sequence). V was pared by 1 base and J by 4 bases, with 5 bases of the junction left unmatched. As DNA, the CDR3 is TGTGCCAGCAGCCAAGCCAGGGGGCCAAGAGAGACCCAGTACTTC. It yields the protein CASSQARGPRETQYF.